These 14 T cell receptor beta chains were all obtained from the same sample, sequenced in a study of T cells in Graves' hyperthyroidism and ophthalmopathy. The TCR beta CDR3 regions underwent amplification using RNA transcripts as the source. With the HTBI primer set, the TCR CDR3 went through a first round of RT-PCR. One entry per CDR3 protein, called by TCRdb with MiXCR from the multiplex PCR reads. Of hundreds of thousands of distinct CDR3 sequences listed, roughly 15% are singletons. Specimen: blood. All receptors derive from a woman between 35 and 50 years old with Graves' ophthalmopathy.

The rearrangement uses TRBV18 and TRBJ1-5; 8 bases fit TRBD1. CDR3 length: 15 residues. Losses at the gene ends were 3 bases for V and 4 bases for J; bases not matched to a gene: 5. Germline-derived CDR1 and CDR2 are KGHSH and LQKENI. CDR3 nucleotides: TGTGCCAGCTCACCGACAGGGGCCAGGAATCAGCCCCAGCATTTT. Protein product: CASSPTGARNQPQHF.

This clonotype has a count of ten or more. Written as DNA, the CDR3 is TGTGCCAGCAGCGTAGGTAGCGGGATTCGTGAGACCCAGTACTTC. Amino acids: CASSVGSGIRETQYF. The chain carries TRBV9 and TRBJ2-5, with 8 bases that match TRBD2. Per germline, CDR1 SGDLS and CDR2 YYNGEE. The CDR3 length is 15 residues. Trimming took 0 bases from V and 5 from J; bases not matched to a gene: 6.

The rearrangement links TRBV12-3 or TRBV12-4 to TRBJ2-4, with D possibly TRBD1 on 5 matching bases. Trimming took 3 bases from V and 0 from J, leaving 12 bases between them. CDR3 size: 16 residues. The CDR3, as DNA: TGTGCCAGCAGTTTCAGACAGAGAATAGCCAAAAACATTCAGTACTTC. Translating it yields CASSFRQRIAKNIQYF.

This clonotype has more than one count but fewer than ten. J is TRBJ1-3 and V is TRBV28; no definite D call. Germline CDR1 MDHEN, CDR2 SYDVKM. The CDR3 is made up of 16 amino acids. The V end was cut by 1 base, the J end by 0 bases, with 10 bases between. The CDR3 nucleotides read TGTGCCAGCAGTTTATATCCAGATAGCTCTGGAAACACCATATATTTT. The encoded protein is CASSLYPDSSGNTIYF.

At least ten counts were recorded for this clonotype. This chain uses TRBV10-3 with TRBJ2-5; 7 bases are a match to TRBD2. The CDR3 has 15 residues. V lost 3 bases and J lost 3; bases outside the gene matches: 7. Germline values: CDR1 ENHRY, CDR2 SYGVKD. This CDR3 is CAISEGGGGEETQYF. In nucleotides, the CDR3 is TGTGCCATCAGTGAAGGCGGGGGAGGGGAAGAGACCCAGTACTTC.

This clonotype has only a few counts. The chain uses TRBV20-1 and TRBJ2-5; 8 positions agree with TRBD1. With 6 bases clipped from V and 1 base from J, the junction kept 13 bases outside the gene matches. Germline CDR1 reads DFQATT; CDR2 reads SNEGSKA (reference sequence). The CDR3 covers 16 residues. In DNA form, the CDR3 reads TGCAGTGCCCCTCTTCTGGACAGGGCTTCCCAAGAGACCCAGTACTTC. Its protein product is CSAPLLDRASQETQYF.

V and J are TRBV28 and TRBJ1-3, with TRBD1 matching 9 bases. Germline CDR1 MDHEN, CDR2 SYDVKM. The CDR3 is 15 residues long. J was trimmed by 2 bases and V by 8 bases; bases with no gene match: 7. The CDR3 loop reads CASLDRGFTGNTIYF. CDR3 sequence (DNA): TGTGCCAGCTTGGACAGGGGATTTACTGGAAACACCATATATTTT.

This clonotype showed up many times. This rearrangement joins TRBV12-3 or TRBV12-4 to TRBJ1-1; unclear D gene. Trimming took off 5 bases at V and 4 bases at J, with 11 bases between the two ends. The CDR3 contains 13 residues. The CDR3 DNA follows: TGTGCCAGCAGTAAAGAACTGGGCACTGAAGCTTTCTTT. It yields the protein CASSKELGTEAFF.

The sample holds many counts of this clonotype. The chain couples TRBV28 to TRBJ1-3; D unresolved. From germline, CDR1 is MDHEN and CDR2 SYDVKM. This CDR3 contains 14 residues. The V end was cut by 3 bases, the J end by 2 bases, with 8 bases between. CDR3 in DNA: TGTGCCAGCAGTTTCCGGCTTACTGGAAACACCATATATTTT. Translation: CASSFRLTGNTIYF.

The CDR3 sequence is CASSLAPGYVGTEAFF. DNA for the CDR3: TGCGCCAGCAGCTTGGCCCCAGGCTACGTAGGCACTGAAGCTTTCTTT. V is TRBV5-1 and J is TRBJ1-1, with D hard to call. V was trimmed by 0 bases and J by 4 bases, leaving 16 bases between them. CDR3 length equals 16 residues. Germline CDR1 is SGHRS and CDR2 is YFSETQ. The full variable domain, its missing parts supplied by reference TRBV5-1 and TRBJ1-1, is KAGVTQTPRYLIKTRGQQVTLSCSPISGHRSVSWYQQTPGQGLQFLFEYFSETQRNKGNFPGRFSGRQFSNSRSEMNVSTLELGDSALYLCASSLAPGYVGTEAFFGQGTRLTVV.

This clonotype appeared many times. The chain links TRBV12-3 or TRBV12-4 to TRBJ2-7; weak D call: TRBD2 (5 bases). The CDR3 is made up of 15 amino acids. With 4 bases removed from V and 1 base from J, the gap between germline ends came to 14 bases. CDR3 loop: CASSSRLSVSYEQYF. The DNA of the CDR3 is TGTGCCAGCAGTTCGAGACTAAGCGTGTCCTACGAGCAGTACTTC.

This clonotype was seen at least ten times. The V and J genes are TRBV7-2 and TRBJ1-1; the D gene is possibly TRBD1 (5 bases). The V gene lost 0 bases and the J gene lost 10 bases, with 12 bases spanning the gap. CDR3 size: 13 residues. Germline V gives CDR1 SGHTA, CDR2 FQGNSA. This chain's CDR3 is CASSLAWGGVAFF. The CDR3 region has the DNA TGTGCCAGCAGCTTAGCGTGGGGAGGGGTAGCTTTCTTT. Based on the CDR3 plus reference TRBV7-2 and TRBJ1-1, the full variable domain is GAGVSQSPSNKVTEKGKDVELRCDPISGHTALYWYRQSLGQGLEFLIYFQGNSAPDKSGLPSDRFSAERTGGSVSTLTIQRTQQEDSAVYLCASSLAWGGVAFFGQGTRLTVV.

CDR3 sequence (DNA): TGTGCCATCAGTGCAGGCAGATCCAACACCGGGGAGCTGTTTTTT. It encodes CAISAGRSNTGELFF. V is TRBV10-3 and J is TRBJ2-2; D is unresolved. V shed 4 bases and J shed 2 bases, with 11 bases lying between them. CDR1 is ENHRY, CDR2 SYGVKD, per germline. The CDR3 totals 15 residues.

There are many counts of this clonotype. The J gene is TRBJ1-1, the V gene TRBV20-1; a possible D gene is TRBD1 (5 bases). This CDR3 region has 12 residues. V was cut by 6 bases and J by 6 bases, with 14 bases left in between. Germline V gene sequence: CDR1 DFQATT, CDR2 SNEGSKA (reference sequence). The CDR3 DNA follows: TGCAGTGCGCCCCCGGAGGGGTCTGAAGCTTTCTTT. It is translated as CSAPPEGSEAFF.